This T cell receptor (beta chain) was recovered during a study of immune evolution from preneoplasia to lung adenocarcinoma. Histologic diagnosis was independently verified by two lung pathologists. Germline CDR1 SGHVS, CDR2 FQNEAQ. With 5 bases removed from V and 4 bases from J, the gap between germline ends came to 11 bases. This CDR3 is built from 14 residues. Here immunoSEQ multiplex PCR was the method, and the copy in TCRdb shows in-frame clones only, minus some. The profile covers about 3,000 clones, with 80% to 90% appearing a single time and approximately 8.5% taken by the ten largest. This TCR was sampled from a person between 65 and 80 years old with lung adenocarcinoma. V is TRBV7-8 and J is TRBJ1-4; D remains unclear. The sample comprised FFPE adjacent normal lung tissue. The CDR3 DNA reads TGTGCCAGCAGCCGGACGAGACTTAATGAAAAACTGTTTTTT. Its protein is CASSRTRLNEKLFF.